This is a list of T cell receptor beta chains from one sample in a study of blood T cell repertoires in COVID-19. Repertoires were generated with immunoSEQ multiplex PCR, while TCRdb's copy carries only in-frame clones and drops some. The sample lists about 410,000 clones; approximately 89% were seen once. Sequenced material: peripheral blood. These receptors all come from a woman aged 40-49 years with COVID-19, enrolled during active disease. Each CDR3 is given with its conserved first and last residue. A D gene is named only where the DNA matches it firmly. Where a row states a size, it is once, few, many or the class of an expanded clone; other rows omit it.

j_gene | d_gene | abundance | v_gene | CDR3aa | CDR3nt
TRBJ1-5 | NA | NA | TRBV19 | CASTAETGYQPQHF | TGTGCCAGTACCGCGGAGACAGGTTATCAGCCCCAGCATTTT
TRBJ1-1 | NA | NA | TRBV6-6 | CASSYAGTEAFF | TGTGCCAGCAGTTACGCCGGCACTGAAGCTTTCTTT
TRBJ1-5 | TRBD1 | NA | TRBV7-9 | CASSLEHGTGRNQPQHF | TGTGCCAGCAGCTTAGAACATGGGACAGGGCGCAATCAGCCCCAGCATTTT
TRBJ2-4 | NA | NA | TRBV27 | CASSLQTGLAKNIQYF | TGTGCCAGCAGTTTGCAAACAGGGCTAGCCAAAAACATTCAGTACTTC
TRBJ1-2 | NA | few | TRBV7-2 | CASSLVVLPPTSNYGYTF | TGTGCCAGCAGCTTAGTGGTACTCCCTCCTACCTCTAACTATGGCTACACCTTC
TRBJ1-2 | TRBD1 | NA | TRBV7-2 | CASSPLRQGQGYTF | TGTGCCAGCAGTCCCTTAAGGCAGGGACAGGGCTACACCTTC
TRBJ2-3 | NA | NA | TRBV12-3/TRBV12-4 | CASSLQADTQYF | TGTGCCAGCAGTTTACAGGCAGATACGCAGTATTTT
TRBJ1-2 | NA | NA | TRBV9 | CASSIKGGDGYTF | TGTGCCAGCAGCATTAAGGGAGGCGATGGCTACACCTTC
TRBJ1-1 | NA | once | TRBV19 | CASSFRRGNTEAFF | TGTGCCAGTAGTTTTCGGAGGGGGAACACTGAAGCTTTCTTT
TRBJ2-7 | NA | NA | TRBV19 | CASSAGYEQYF | TGTGCCAGTAGCGCAGGGTACGAGCAGTACTTC
TRBJ1-1 | NA | once | TRBV18 | CASSPGGVLNTEAFF | TGTGCCAGCTCACCGGGGGGGGTTTTGAACACTGAAGCTTTCTTT
TRBJ2-1 | TRBD2 | NA | TRBV7-2 | CASSSTSGGPPYNEQFF | TGTGCCAGCAGTTCAACTAGCGGGGGGCCCCCCTACAATGAGCAGTTCTTC
TRBJ1-1 | NA | NA | TRBV7-2 | CASSLNDRLILRTEAFF | TGTGCCAGCAGCTTAAACGACAGGTTGATTTTGCGTACTGAAGCTTTCTTT
TRBJ1-2 | TRBD1 | NA | TRBV6-2/TRBV6-3 | CASSYLTGDYGYTF | TGTGCCAGCAGTTACTTAACAGGGGACTATGGCTACACCTTC
TRBJ2-3 | TRBD1 | once | TRBV6-5 | CASSYLGQTTDTQYF | TGTGCCAGCAGTTACCTGGGACAGACCACAGATACGCAGTATTTT
TRBJ1-1 | NA | NA | TRBV9 | CASSAKQGMNTEAFF | TGTGCCAGCAGCGCGAAACAGGGAATGAACACTGAAGCTTTCTTT
TRBJ1-6 | NA | NA | TRBV28 | CASSLYGTGKINSPLHF | TGTGCCAGCAGTTTATATGGCACAGGGAAAATTAATTCACCCCTCCACTTT
TRBJ1-2 | NA | NA | TRBV24-1 | CATSTQGTYGYTF | TGTGCCACCTCCACTCAGGGAACCTATGGCTACACCTTC
TRBJ2-3 | TRBD2 | NA | TRBV5-4 | CASSRAPSGGLTDTQYF | TGTGCCAGCAGCCGAGCGCCTAGCGGGGGACTCACAGATACGCAGTATTTT
TRBJ2-7 | TRBD1 | few | TRBV18 | CASSPSLQGALEQYF | TGTGCCAGCTCACCCTCTCTACAGGGGGCCCTCGAGCAGTACTTC
TRBJ2-7 | NA | NA | TRBV27 | CASSLSSGSYEQYF | TGTGCCAGCAGTTTATCAAGCGGCTCCTACGAGCAGTACTTC
TRBJ2-1 | NA | NA | TRBV7-2 | CASSWILRGNSYNEQFF | TGTGCCAGCAGCTGGATCCTCAGGGGCAATTCCTACAATGAGCAGTTCTTC
TRBJ1-1 | NA | NA | TRBV28 | CASSHPIKMNTEAFF | TGTGCCAGCAGCCACCCTATAAAGATGAACACTGAAGCTTTCTTT
TRBJ1-1 | TRBD1 | NA | TRBV27 | CASSPRGDLNTEAFF | TGTGCCAGCAGTCCCAGGGGGGATCTGAACACTGAAGCTTTCTTT
TRBJ2-5 | TRBD2 | NA | TRBV5-6 | CASSSGTSGIGGETQYF | TGTGCCAGCAGTTCCGGGACTAGCGGAATTGGGGGGGAGACCCAGTACTTC
TRBJ1-2 | NA | NA | TRBV6-1 | CASSEVIQGNGYTF | TGTGCCAGCAGTGAAGTAATACAGGGCAATGGCTACACCTTC
TRBJ1-5 | NA | once | TRBV2 | CASTRVFNQPQHF | TGTGCCAGCACCAGGGTATTCAATCAGCCCCAGCATTTT
TRBJ1-1 | TRBD1 | NA | TRBV25-1 | CASQLGQLGAEAFF | TGTGCCAGCCAACTGGGACAGCTCGGGGCTGAAGCTTTCTTT
TRBJ2-7 | TRBD1 | NA | TRBV7-2 | CASSLEGGREQYF | TGTGCCAGCAGCTTAGAAGGGGGCCGGGAGCAGTACTTC
TRBJ2-3 | TRBD1 | once | TRBV7-3 | CASSLGQMRPTDTQYF | TGTGCCAGCAGCTTGGGACAGATGAGACCCACAGATACGCAGTATTTT
TRBJ1-2 | TRBD1 | few | TRBV7-2 | CASSIGTAYGYTF | TGTGCCAGCAGTATCGGGACAGCCTATGGCTACACCTTC
TRBJ1-1 | NA | NA | TRBV28 | CASSAPGVTEAFF | TGTGCCAGCAGCGCCCCCGGGGTCACTGAAGCTTTCTTT
TRBJ2-1 | TRBD2 | NA | TRBV19 | CASSINRGGSYNEQFF | TGTGCCAGTAGTATAAATCGGGGGGGCTCCTACAATGAGCAGTTCTTC
TRBJ2-5 | TRBD2 | NA | TRBV5-1 | CATRTRPKETQYF | TGCGCCACCCGGACTAGACCTAAAGAGACCCAGTACTTC
TRBJ1-1 | TRBD1 | NA | TRBV29-1 | CSAYRDRAFF | TGCAGCGCCTACAGGGACAGGGCTTTCTTT
TRBJ2-1 | NA | NA | TRBV5-4 | CASNQLQGAGNEQFF | TGTGCCAGCAACCAGTTACAGGGAGCAGGGAATGAGCAGTTCTTC
TRBJ2-5 | NA | NA | TRBV19 | CASSSLIALTETQYF | TGTGCCAGTAGCTCCCTAATAGCGTTAACGGAGACCCAGTACTTC
TRBJ2-7 | NA | once | TRBV12-5 | CASGLVRGIYEQYF | TGTGCTAGTGGTTTGGTACGAGGAATTTACGAGCAGTACTTC
TRBJ2-7 | NA | NA | TRBV6-2/TRBV6-3 | CASSYSSLAYEQYF | TGTGCCAGCAGTTACTCGAGTCTAGCCTACGAGCAGTACTTC